This TCR beta chain was identified during a study of CD8+ T cells in alopecia areata. This CDR3 comprises 15 residues. Germline CDR1 reads KGHSH; CDR2 reads LQKENI. Trimming took 6 bases from V and 9 from J, leaving 18 bases between them. Treatment described: oral pan-JAK inhibitor, 5-10 mg twice daily. As part of sample collection, lesional scalp punch biopsies and peripheral blood were taken from alopecia areata patients. Concerning this clone: Antigen: not known.

Study-wide results and caveats: Scalp clonality decreased significantly with tofacitinib, and so did expanded CD8+ clones among the top 100.

Extracted RNA was reverse transcribed, and the resulting cDNA served as sequencing template. Profiled with immunoSEQ multiplex PCR; TCRdb holds only in-frame clones, not every one. The sample gives roughly 220,000 clones, around 66% of which show up once; more than 0.95% is in the top ten. Sequenced here: CD4+ T cells sorted from blood, sampled at week 44, from a patient treated with tofacitinib. The receptor comes from a human donor with alopecia areata. The rearrangement uses TRBV18 and TRBJ1-6, with a weak D call TRBD1 (6 bases). The CDR3 is CASSQSDSLGSPLHF. Written as DNA, the CDR3 is TGTGCCAGCTCCCAATCGGACAGCTTGGGTTCACCCCTCCACTTT.